The subject of this entry is one T cell receptor (beta chain). What it binds is unknown. This sample is part of a study of cytomegalovirus exposure and HLA in healthy donors. The repertoire was sequenced with immunoSEQ multiplex PCR; TCRdb's copy has only in-frame clones and lacks some. The table has 150,000 or so clones, 80% to 90% seen once. Study-level findings and limits: Associated with cytomegalovirus, according to the listing, were 150 to 200 TCR beta chains.

The V gene's germline CDR1 is MNHEY and CDR2 SMNVEV (reference sequence). After removal of 5 bases from V and 0 bases from J, the junction contained 6 bases not matched to a gene. The CDR3 is 15 residues long. The sequencing input was PBMCs. The chain employs TRBV27 and TRBJ2-5, with 7 bases aligning to TRBD1. This clonotype was sampled from a woman aged 25 to 45 in good health and CMV-seropositive. The CDR3 loop is CASSPRTGNQETQYF. For the CDR3, the DNA is TGTGCCAGCAGTCCCCGGACAGGCAACCAAGAGACCCAGTACTTC.